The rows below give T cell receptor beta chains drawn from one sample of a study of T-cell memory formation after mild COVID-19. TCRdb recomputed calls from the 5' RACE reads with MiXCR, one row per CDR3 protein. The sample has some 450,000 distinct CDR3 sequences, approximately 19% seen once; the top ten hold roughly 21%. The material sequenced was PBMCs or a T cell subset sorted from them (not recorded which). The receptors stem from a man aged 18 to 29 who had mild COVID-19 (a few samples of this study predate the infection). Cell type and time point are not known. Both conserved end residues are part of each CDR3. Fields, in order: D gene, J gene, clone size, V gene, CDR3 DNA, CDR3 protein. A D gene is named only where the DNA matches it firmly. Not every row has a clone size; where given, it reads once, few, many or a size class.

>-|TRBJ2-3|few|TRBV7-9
TGTGCCAGCAGCTTAGCGCGGGTTGGCGCCACAGATACGCAGTATTTT
CASSLARVGATDTQYF
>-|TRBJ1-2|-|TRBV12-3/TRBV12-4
TGTGCCAGCAGTTTGGACAGTACTAACTATGGCTACACCTTC
CASSLDSTNYGYTF
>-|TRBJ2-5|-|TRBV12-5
TGTGCTAGTGGTTTTTTTGCCTGGACCCAGTACTTC
CASGFFAWTQYF
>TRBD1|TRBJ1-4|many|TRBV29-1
TGCAGCGTCACTGGACAGGGGGCGAATGAAAAACTGTTTTTT
CSVTGQGANEKLFF
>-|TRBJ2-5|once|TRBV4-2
TGTGCCAGCAGCCAAGAGATGAGGAGGATGGAGACCCAGTACTTC
CASSQEMRRMETQYF
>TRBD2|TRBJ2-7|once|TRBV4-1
TGCGCCAGCAGCCAAGACCCTAGCGGGGGGGCCTACGAGCAGTACTTC
CASSQDPSGGAYEQYF
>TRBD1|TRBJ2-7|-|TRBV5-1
TGCGCCAGCAGCCGTCCGGGACAGGGAATCCCCTACGAGCAGTACTTC
CASSRPGQGIPYEQYF
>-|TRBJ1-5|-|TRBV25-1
TGTGCCAGCAGTGAACCCGGACACGGCAATCAGCCCCAGCATTTT
CASSEPGHGNQPQHF
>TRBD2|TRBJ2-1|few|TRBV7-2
TGTGCCAGCAGCTTAGACTTGCGGGGGGTAGGGGGTGAGCAGTTCTTC
CASSLDLRGVGGEQFF
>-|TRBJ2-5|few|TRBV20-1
TGCAGTGCTGCTAGCAGCCTGGAAGAGACCCAGTACTTC
CSAASSLEETQYF
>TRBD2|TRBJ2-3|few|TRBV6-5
TGTGCCAGCAGTTCTAAGTTCGAGCGGGGGGGCGGAGATACGCAGTATTTT
CASSSKFERGGGDTQYF
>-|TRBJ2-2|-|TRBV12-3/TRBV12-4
TGTGCCAGTTCAGGGAGGTTGACCGGGGAGCTGTTTTTT
CASSGRLTGELFF
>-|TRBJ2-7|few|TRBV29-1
TGCAGCGTTGAAGATCACAAGACAGGCGGTTCCTACGAGCAGTACTTC
CSVEDHKTGGSYEQYF
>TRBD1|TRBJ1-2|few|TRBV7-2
TGTGCCAGCAGCTTCACAGGGGGGAACTATGGCTACACCTTC
CASSFTGGNYGYTF
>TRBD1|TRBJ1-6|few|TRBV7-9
TGTGCCAGCAGCCTTACAAGGACAGGAAATAATTCACCCCTCCACTTT
CASSLTRTGNNSPLHF
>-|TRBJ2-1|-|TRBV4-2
TGTGCCAGCGGCTCGGATGAGCAGTTCTTC
CASGSDEQFF
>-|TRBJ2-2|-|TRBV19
TGTGCCAGTAAGCCACGGAACACCGGGGAGCTGTTTTTT
CASKPRNTGELFF
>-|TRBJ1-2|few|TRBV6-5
TGTGCCAGCAGTTACGGAGTAACTAACTATGGCTACACCTTC
CASSYGVTNYGYTF
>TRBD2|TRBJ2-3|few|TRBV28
TGTGCCAGCAGATCCCCGGGACTAGAGACAGATACGCAGTATTTT
CASRSPGLETDTQYF
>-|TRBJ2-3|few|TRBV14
TGTGCCAGCAGCCAAAGTTCGGGGGACCGGCAAGATACGCAGTATTTT
CASSQSSGDRQDTQYF
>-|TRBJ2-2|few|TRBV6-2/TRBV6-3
TGTGCCAGCAACCTTCCCGGGCAGGGGGGCACCGGGGAGCTGTTTTTT
CASNLPGQGGTGELFF
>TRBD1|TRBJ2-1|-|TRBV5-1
TGCGCCAGCAGGCTGACAGGGGGAATTCACAATGAGCAGTTCTTC
CASRLTGGIHNEQFF
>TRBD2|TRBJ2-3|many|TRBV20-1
TGCAGTGCTCTGGGGGGGTGGTATACGCAGTATTTT
CSALGGWYTQYF
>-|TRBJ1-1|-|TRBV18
TGTGCCAGCTCAACGGGGTCGGGGACTGATGTTTTCTTT
CASSTGSGTDVFF
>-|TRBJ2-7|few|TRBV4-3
TGCGCCAGCAGCCAGATTTTGGGGACTTACGAGCAGTACTTC
CASSQILGTYEQYF
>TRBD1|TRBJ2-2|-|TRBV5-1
TGCGCCAGCAGCTTGGTACAGGGGGACACCGGGGAGCTGTTTTTT
CASSLVQGDTGELFF
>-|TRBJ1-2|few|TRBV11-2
TGTGCCAGCAGCTCCCCGGGGGGCGACTATGGCTACACCTTC
CASSSPGGDYGYTF
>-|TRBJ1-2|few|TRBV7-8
TGTGCCAGCAGCTTAGGACGGGGTCCAGGAAACTATGGCTACACCTTC
CASSLGRGPGNYGYTF
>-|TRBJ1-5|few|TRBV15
TGTGCCACCAGCCCGGGGGGGTCTAATCAGCCCCAGCATTTT
CATSPGGSNQPQHF
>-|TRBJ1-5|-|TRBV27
TGTGCCAGCAGTGTGAGGGGCTCTTTGCAGCCCCAGCATTTT
CASSVRGSLQPQHF
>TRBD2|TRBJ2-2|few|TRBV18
TGTGCCAGCTCAAGAGGACTAGCGGGGAACACCGGGGAGCTGTTTTTT
CASSRGLAGNTGELFF
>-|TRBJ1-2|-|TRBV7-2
TGTGCCAGCACCCCATGGGGGGTTGACTATGGCTACACCTTC
CASTPWGVDYGYTF
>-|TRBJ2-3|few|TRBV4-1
TGCGCCAGCAGCCAAGAGGCAGTTCCTAGCACAGATACGCAGTATTTT
CASSQEAVPSTDTQYF
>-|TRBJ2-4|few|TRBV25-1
TGTGCCACCATGGCTGGGGGAGTTCAGTACTTC
CATMAGGVQYF
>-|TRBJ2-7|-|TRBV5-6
TGTGCCAGCAGCTTGGGACCGCCCGGATCCTACGAGCAGTACTTC
CASSLGPPGSYEQYF
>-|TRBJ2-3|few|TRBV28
TGTGCCACCCAGGGGTGGGACACAGATACGCAGTATTTT
CATQGWDTDTQYF
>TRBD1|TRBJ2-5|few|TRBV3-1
TGTGCCAGCAGCCCCCGGGACAGAATTCAAGAGACCCAGTACTTC
CASSPRDRIQETQYF
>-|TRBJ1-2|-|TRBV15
TGTGCCACCAGCAGAGGCCAGGGTGAAGGCTACACCTTC
CATSRGQGEGYTF
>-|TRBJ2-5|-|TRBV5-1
TGCGCCAGCAGCCCGGGAGCCCATCAAGAGACCCAGTACTTC
CASSPGAHQETQYF
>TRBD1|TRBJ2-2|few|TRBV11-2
TGTGCCAGCAGCCTGTACGGGACAGAGGACGGGGAGCTGTTTTTT
CASSLYGTEDGELFF
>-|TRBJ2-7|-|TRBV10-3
TGTGCCATCAGTGGGGACGGGACGTTTTCCTACGAGCAGTACTTC
CAISGDGTFSYEQYF
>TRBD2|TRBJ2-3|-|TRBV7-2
TGTGCCAGCAGCTTGGTAGCGGGGGGGATAGATACGCAGTATTTT
CASSLVAGGIDTQYF
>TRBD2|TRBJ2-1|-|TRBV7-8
TGTGCCAGCAGCTTAGTGGTTAGTCGGCGGCTAGCGGGGGGGAGCTCCTACAATGAGCAGTTCTTC
CASSLVVSRRLAGGSSYNEQFF
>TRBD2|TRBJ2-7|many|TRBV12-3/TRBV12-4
TGTGCCAGCAGTTTTACTAGCGCGTCCTACGAGCAGTACTTC
CASSFTSASYEQYF
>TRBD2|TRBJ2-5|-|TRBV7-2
TGTGCCAGCAGCTTACCCGGCGGGGGTGGGGAGACCCAGTACTTC
CASSLPGGGGETQYF
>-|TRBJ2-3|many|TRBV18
TGTGCCAGCTCACCGCGGGGCGGGCAAGATACGCAGTATTTT
CASSPRGGQDTQYF
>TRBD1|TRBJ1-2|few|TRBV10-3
TGTGCCATCAGTGAGCGGACAGGGGGCGGGAATGGCTACACCTTC
CAISERTGGGNGYTF
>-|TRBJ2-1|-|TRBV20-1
TGCAGTGCTCTAAGACAATCCGGGTGGAATGAGCAGTTCTTC
CSALRQSGWNEQFF
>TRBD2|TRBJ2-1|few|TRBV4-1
TGCGCCAGCAGGGATCCGGGGGGTAAGATTAGTGAGCAGTTCTTC
CASRDPGGKISEQFF
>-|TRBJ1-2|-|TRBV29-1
TGCAGCGTTGAAGATTTGGGTGGCTACACCTTC
CSVEDLGGYTF
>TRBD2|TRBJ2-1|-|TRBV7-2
TGTGCCAGCAGCTTAACCCGTAGCGGGGGGTTTCGTGAGCAGTTCTTC
CASSLTRSGGFREQFF
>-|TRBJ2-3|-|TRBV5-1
TGCGCCAGCAGTTTTCCCAGGCGGGACACAGATACGCAGTATTTT
CASSFPRRDTDTQYF
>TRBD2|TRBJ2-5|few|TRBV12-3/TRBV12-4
TGTGCCAGCAGTCCCCCCCCTGGGGGGGAAGAGACCCAGTACTTC
CASSPPPGGEETQYF
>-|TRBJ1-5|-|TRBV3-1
TGTGCCAGCAGCCAGAGCGAGGGCGACCCCTCCCAGCATTTT
CASSQSEGDPSQHF
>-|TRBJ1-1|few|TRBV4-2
TGTGCCAGCAGCCAAATGGCTACAATGAACACTGAAGCTTTCTTT
CASSQMATMNTEAFF